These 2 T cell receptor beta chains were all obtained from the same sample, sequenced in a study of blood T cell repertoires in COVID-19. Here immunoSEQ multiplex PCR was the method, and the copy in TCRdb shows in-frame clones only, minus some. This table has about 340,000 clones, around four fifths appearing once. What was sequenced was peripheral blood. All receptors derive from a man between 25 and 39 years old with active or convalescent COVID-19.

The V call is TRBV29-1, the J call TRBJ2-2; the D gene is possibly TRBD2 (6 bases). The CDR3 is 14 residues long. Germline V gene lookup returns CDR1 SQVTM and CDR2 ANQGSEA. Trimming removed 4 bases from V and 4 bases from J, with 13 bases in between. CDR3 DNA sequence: TGCAGCGTTGGGAGGGGCATGGGCACCGGGGAGCTGTTTTTT. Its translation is CSVGRGMGTGELFF.

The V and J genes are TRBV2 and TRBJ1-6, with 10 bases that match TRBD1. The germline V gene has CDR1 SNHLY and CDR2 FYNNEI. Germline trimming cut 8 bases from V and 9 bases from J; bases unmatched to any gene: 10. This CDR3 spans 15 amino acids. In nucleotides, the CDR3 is TGTGCCAGCTCAGCCCGGGACAGGGGTATTTCACCCCTCCACTTT. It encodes CASSARDRGISPLHF.